A single sample is the source of the 13 T cell receptor beta chains below, sequenced in a study of control samples from healthy donors and cancer patients. Profiling relied on immunoSEQ multiplex PCR, and the TCRdb table lists in-frame clones only, not all of them. The sample gives 150,000 to 200,000 clones, around 88% of which show up once; under 2% is in the top ten. The sample consisted of blood. The source of these receptors is a man between 18 and 35 years old in good health.

This chain connects TRBV19 to TRBJ2-5, with D perhaps given as TRBD1 or TRBD2 (5 bases each). Germline loops: CDR1 LNHDA, CDR2 SQIVND (reference sequence). The CDR3 covers 15 residues. V lost 3 bases, J lost 5 bases, and 16 bases lay in between. The CDR3 nucleotides are TGTGCCAGTAGTATTAGGGGTTCAGGGAGCGAGACCCAGTACTTC. The encoded protein is CASSIRGSGSETQYF.

This clone appeared a few times. V usage is TRBV19 and J usage is TRBJ2-2; D gene uncertain. The germline V and J ends were trimmed by 1 base and 7 bases, with 10 bases remaining between them. Germline V gene lookup returns CDR1 LNHDA and CDR2 SQIVND (reference sequence). The CDR3 length is 14 residues. DNA for the CDR3: TGTGCCAGTAGTATAGCGAGCCCCAACGGGGAGCTGTTTTTT. This encodes CASSIASPNGELFF.

The chain has TRBV28 and TRBJ1-4, with a weak D call TRBD1 (6 bases). V lost 7 bases, J lost 4 bases, and 19 bases lay in between. Germline-derived CDR1 and CDR2 are MDHEN and SYDVKM. The CDR3 contains 16 residues. The CDR3 DNA reads as TGTGCCAGCACCAAAGGGGGGGGCGAGGTTAATGAAAAACTGTTTTTT. Translated, it gives CASTKGGGEVNEKLFF.

The gene calls are TRBV11-2 and TRBJ1-2; no definite D call. The V gene's germline CDR1 is SGHAT and CDR2 FQNNGV. This CDR3 is built from 13 residues. Trimming removed 5 bases from V and 5 bases from J, with 12 bases in between. CDR3 nucleotides: TGTGCCAGCAGCCCCGCAGACCCTTATGGCTACACCTTC. This sequence encodes CASSPADPYGYTF.

This sequence joins TRBV7-6 and TRBJ2-2, with TRBD1 identical over 7 bases. Germline CDR1 and CDR2: SGHVS and FNYEAQ. The V segment lost 5 bases and the J segment 2 bases; nucleotides outside the gene matches: 8. CDR3 length: 16 amino acids. CDR3: CASSKITGVNTGELFF. Written as DNA, the CDR3 is TGTGCCAGCAGCAAAATTACAGGGGTTAACACCGGGGAGCTGTTTTTT.

The J gene is TRBJ2-3, the V gene TRBV5-1; 7 bases match TRBD2. The CDR3 is 15 amino acids. In germline, CDR1 is SGHRS, CDR2 YFSETQ. Trimming removed 0 bases from V and 4 bases from J; junction bases left unmatched: 5. CDR3 DNA sequence: TGCGCCAGCAGCTTGGAGGCGGGGGAGCCAGATACGCAGTATTTT. This encodes CASSLEAGEPDTQYF.

The chain uses TRBV5-4 and TRBJ2-7; 15 positions match TRBD2. The CDR3 extends over 16 amino acids. Germline V gene lookup returns CDR1 SGHNT and CDR2 YYREEE (reference sequence). V gave up 4 bases and J gave up 2 bases; unmatched junction bases: 4. CDR3 sequence: CASSPGTSGGPYEQYF. For the CDR3, the DNA is TGTGCCAGCAGCCCTGGGACTAGCGGGGGGCCCTACGAGCAGTACTTC. Drawing the rest from reference TRBV5-4 and TRBJ2-7, the complete variable domain is ETGVTQSPTHLIKTRGQQVTLRCSSQSGHNTVSWYQQALGQGPQFIFQYYREEENGRGNFPPRFSGLQFPNYSSELNVNALELDDSALYLCASSPGTSGGPYEQYFGPGTRLTVT.

The chain combines TRBV27 with TRBJ2-1; 10 bases are shared with TRBD2. The CDR3 is 15 amino acids. V lost 5 bases, J lost 8 bases, and 9 bases stayed unmatched. Germline CDR1 is MNHEY and CDR2 is SMNVEV (reference sequence). The chain's CDR3 is CASSHASGGVYEQFF. CDR3 nucleotide sequence: TGTGCCAGCAGTCACGCTAGCGGGGGCGTGTATGAGCAGTTCTTC.

This sequence joins TRBV20-1 and TRBJ2-3; no clear D gene. The V end was cut by 2 bases, the J end by 7 bases, with 7 bases between. CDR1 and CDR2 from the germline V gene are DFQATT and SNEGSKA (reference sequence). This CDR3 is 11 amino acids long. The CDR3 loop reads CSARKSNTQYF. CDR3 DNA: TGCAGTGCTAGAAAATCTAATACGCAGTATTTT.

V and J are TRBV11-2 and TRBJ2-1; 8 nucleotides agree with TRBD2. J was trimmed by 4 bases and V by 2 bases; bases with no gene match: 4. The CDR3 loop spans 15 amino acids. The germline V gene encodes CDR1 SGHAT and CDR2 FQNNGV. This CDR3 reads CASSLRAGAYNEQFF. CDR3 coding DNA: TGTGCCAGCAGCTTACGAGCGGGGGCGTACAATGAGCAGTTCTTC.

The chain has TRBV6-1 and TRBJ1-1; 8 nucleotides match TRBD1. The germline gives CDR1 MNHNS, CDR2 SASEGT. Unmatched junction bases numbered 1, after V lost 3 bases and J lost 1 base. The CDR3 spans 14 residues. This chain's CDR3 is CASSEGQANTEAFF. In nucleotides, the CDR3 is TGTGCCAGCAGTGAGGGACAGGCGAACACTGAAGCTTTCTTT.

This clone has just a few counts. J is TRBJ1-5 and V is TRBV6-1; TRBD1 agrees at 8 bases. This CDR3 has 16 amino acids. The germline V gene encodes CDR1 MNHNS and CDR2 SASEGT. V lost 3 bases to trimming and J lost 3 bases; unmatched junction nucleotides: 7. Written as DNA, the CDR3 is TGTGCCAGCAGTGACCGGACAGGGCCCCCCAATCAGCCCCAGCATTTT. Protein sequence: CASSDRTGPPNQPQHF.

This chain links TRBV7-2 with TRBJ2-7, with D possibly being TRBD2 (6 bases). Trimming cost V 1 base and J 5 bases, with 18 bases left between them. Germline V gene sequence: CDR1 SGHTA, CDR2 FQGNSA. This CDR3 region has 16 residues. The CDR3 loop is CASSLVGGIGYDEQYF. CDR3 DNA: TGTGCCAGCAGCTTAGTCGGCGGGATTGGTTATGACGAGCAGTACTTC.